The clone carrying this TCR beta chain has a handful of counts. Its cognate antigen is unknown. CDR1 is DFQATT and CDR2 is SNEGSKA in the germline V gene (reference sequence). The CDR3 runs to 13 residues. These data originate in a study of identical twins. Template switching added a universal primer site; cDNA carried unique molecular identifiers. MiXCR, run by TCRdb on the 5' RACE reads, gives a single entry per CDR3 protein. The sample includes approximately 1.8 million distinct CDR3 sequences, around 33% seen only once; the top ten take roughly 0.3%. Broader study findings: Twins' excess sharing was less marked for out-of-frame beta sequences. Within twin pairs, the out-of-frame alpha sequences they shared showed excess low generation probability. Possibly, invariant MAIT and iNKT cells partly confounded zero-insertion analyses.

The specimen sequenced was cord blood. This receptor was obtained from a newborn girl in good health. The V and J genes are TRBV20-1 and TRBJ2-2; perhaps TRBD1 as D (7 bases). The CDR3 protein is CSAGTVNTGELFF. CDR3 bases: TGCAGCGCGGGGACAGTGAACACCGGGGAGCTGTTTTTT.